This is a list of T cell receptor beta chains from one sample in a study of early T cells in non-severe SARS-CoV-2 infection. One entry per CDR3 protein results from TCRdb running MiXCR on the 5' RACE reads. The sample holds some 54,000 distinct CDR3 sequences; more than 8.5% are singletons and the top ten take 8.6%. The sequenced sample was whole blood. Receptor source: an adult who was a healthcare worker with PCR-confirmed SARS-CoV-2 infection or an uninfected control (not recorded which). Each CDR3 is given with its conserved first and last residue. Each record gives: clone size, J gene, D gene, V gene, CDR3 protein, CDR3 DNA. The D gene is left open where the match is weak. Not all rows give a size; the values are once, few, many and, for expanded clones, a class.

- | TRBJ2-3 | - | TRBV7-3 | CASSFETDTQYF | TGTGCCAGCAGCTTCGAAACAGATACGCAGTATTTT
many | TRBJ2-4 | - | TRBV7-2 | CASSVRLTDDFKNIQYF | TGTGCCAGCAGCGTCCGGTTGACAGATGATTTCAAAAACATTCAGTACTTC
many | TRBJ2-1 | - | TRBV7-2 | CASSLMSGWNNEQFF | TGTGCCAGCAGCTTAATGTCAGGTTGGAACAATGAGCAGTTCTTC
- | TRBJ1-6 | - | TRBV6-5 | CASRGVAPAPGAPNSPLHF | TGTGCCAGCAGGGGGGTGGCACCAGCACCGGGGGCACCTAATTCACCCCTCCACTTT
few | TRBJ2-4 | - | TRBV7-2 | CASSFDRENIQYF | TGTGCCAGCAGCTTTGACAGAGAAAACATTCAGTACTTC
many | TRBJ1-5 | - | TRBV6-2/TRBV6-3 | CASSYSHLYQPQHF | TGTGCCAGCAGTTACTCCCATCTGTATCAGCCCCAGCATTTT
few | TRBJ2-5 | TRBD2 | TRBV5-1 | CASNPLGTSGEETQYF | TGCGCCAGCAACCCCCTGGGGACTAGCGGGGAAGAGACCCAGTACTTC
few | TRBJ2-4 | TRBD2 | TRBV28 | CASSSLAGGRRGTKNIQYF | TGTGCCAGCAGTTCCCTAGCGGGAGGGCGTCGTGGGACCAAAAACATTCAGTACTTC
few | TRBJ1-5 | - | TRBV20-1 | CSAPGGGGHQPQHF | TGCAGTGCCCCCGGAGGAGGGGGACATCAGCCCCAGCATTTT
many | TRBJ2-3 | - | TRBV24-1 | CATSVSGFTDTQYF | TGTGCCACCAGTGTATCAGGGTTCACAGATACGCAGTATTTT
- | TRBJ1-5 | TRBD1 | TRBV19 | CASSTGGGAGNQPQHF | TGTGCCAGTAGTACCGGAGGGGGCGCCGGCAATCAGCCCCAGCATTTT
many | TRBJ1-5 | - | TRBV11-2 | CASSLTRNQPQHF | TGTGCCAGCAGCTTGACCAGGAATCAGCCCCAGCATTTT
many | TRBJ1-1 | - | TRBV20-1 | CSARDRDTPAFF | TGCAGTGCTAGAGACCGAGACACTCCGGCTTTCTTT
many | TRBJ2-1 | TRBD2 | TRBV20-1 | CSALLAGPIRNEQFF | TGCAGTGCCCTACTAGCGGGACCGATTCGGAATGAGCAGTTCTTC
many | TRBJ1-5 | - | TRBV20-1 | CSALGSRDQPQHF | TGCAGTGCTCTGGGCAGCCGAGATCAGCCCCAGCATTTT
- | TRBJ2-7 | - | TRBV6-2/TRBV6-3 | CASSYRSRYEQYF | TGTGCCAGCAGTTACCGGTCAAGATACGAGCAGTACTTC
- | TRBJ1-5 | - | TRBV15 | CATGADRNQPQHF | TGTGCCACAGGGGCTGACAGGAACCAGCCCCAGCATTTT
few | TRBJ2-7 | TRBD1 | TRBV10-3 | CAISESGDRGEQYF | TGTGCCATCAGTGAGTCAGGGGACAGGGGGGAGCAGTACTTC
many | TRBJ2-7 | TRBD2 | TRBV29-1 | CSVGGTSGYEQYF | TGCAGCGTGGGGGGGACTAGCGGCTACGAGCAGTACTTC
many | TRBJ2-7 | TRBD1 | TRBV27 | CASISAGTGSYEQYF | TGTGCCAGCATCTCCGCCGGGACAGGGTCCTACGAGCAGTACTTC
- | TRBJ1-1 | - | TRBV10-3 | CAISELIGVRRPEAFF | TGTGCCATCAGTGAGCTCATTGGAGTACGCCGACCTGAAGCTTTCTTT
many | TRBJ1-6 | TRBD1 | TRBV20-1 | CSARGPGQALGPGSPLHF | TGCAGTGCTAGAGGGCCGGGACAGGCACTTGGCCCGGGTTCACCCCTCCACTTT
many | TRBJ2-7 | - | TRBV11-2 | CASSLEPPYEQYF | TGTGCCAGCAGCTTAGAACCGCCCTACGAGCAGTACTTC
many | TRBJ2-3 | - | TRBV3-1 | CASSQVVSGNTDTQYF | TGTGCCAGCAGCCAAGTGGTTAGCGGAAACACAGATACGCAGTATTTT
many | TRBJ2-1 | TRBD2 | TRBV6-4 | CASREREGDNEQFF | TGTGCCAGCAGAGAGCGGGAGGGGGACAATGAGCAGTTCTTC
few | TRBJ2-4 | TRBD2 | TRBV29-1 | CSAAGGANIQYF | TGCAGCGCCGCCGGGGGGGCGAACATTCAGTACTTC
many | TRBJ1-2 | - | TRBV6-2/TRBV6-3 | CASRQTGQHGYTF | TGTGCCAGCAGACAGACCGGACAGCATGGCTACACCTTC